The 31 T cell receptor beta chains below come from one sample, sequenced in a study of T cell responses to AZD1222 COVID-19 vaccine. Method: immunoSEQ multiplex PCR; TCRdb's copy keeps in-frame clones and lacks some. The data show about 100,000 clones, 88% seen once. The material sequenced was peripheral blood, taken on day 0 of AZD1222 vaccination. The receptor set was obtained from an adult in good health.

This clone showed up just a few times. This sequence joins TRBV24-1 and TRBJ2-1; TRBD1 matches at 10 bases. Germline assignment: CDR1 KGHDR and CDR2 SFDVKD. The CDR3 totals 16 residues. V lost 9 bases and J lost 4; bases outside the gene matches: 11. The CDR3, as DNA: TGTGCCACCGGATCACCCGGGACAGGGGTTTACAATGAGCAGTTCTTC. This codes for CATGSPGTGVYNEQFF.

This clone was seen only a few times. The chain uses TRBV18 and TRBJ1-1; tentative D call: TRBD1 (5 bases). V lost 5 bases to trimming and J lost 1 base, with 8 bases between them. The CDR3 loop spans 13 amino acids. Germline V CDR1 and CDR2: KGHSH, LQKENI. The CDR3 loop reads CASSGGENTEAFF. The CDR3 DNA sequence: TGTGCCAGCTCAGGGGGTGAGAACACTGAAGCTTTCTTT.

This chain links TRBV5-1 with TRBJ2-1, with D possibly matching TRBD2 (5 bases). The CDR3 is made up of 15 amino acids. Germline V CDR1 and CDR2: SGHRS, YFSETQ. V was pared by 4 bases and J by 0 bases, with 11 bases between. The CDR3 loop reads CASSGGGSSYNEQFF. The CDR3 region has the DNA TGCGCCAGCAGCGGTGGTGGGAGCTCCTACAATGAGCAGTTCTTC.

This sequence joins TRBV9 and TRBJ2-7; tentative D call: TRBD2 (6 bases). Trimming removed 1 base from V and 1 base from J, with 12 bases in between. The CDR3 is 15 residues long. In germline, CDR1 is SGDLS, CDR2 YYNGEE. In DNA, the CDR3 is TGTGCCAGCAGCGTAACCTGGGACTCTTCCTACGAGCAGTACTTC. It codes for CASSVTWDSSYEQYF.

The chain uses TRBV18 and TRBJ1-5; no reliable D call. CDR3 length: 12 residues. Germline CDR1 KGHSH, CDR2 LQKENI. V lost 6 bases and J lost 4, with 7 bases in between. The CDR3 sequence: CASSKENQPQHF. CDR3 in DNA: TGTGCCAGCTCCAAGGAGAATCAGCCCCAGCATTTT. Complete variable domain (other parts from reference TRBV18 and TRBJ1-5): NAGVMQNPRHLVRRRGQEARLRCSPMKGHSHVYWYRQLPEEGLKFMVYLQKENIIDESGMPKERFSAEFPKEGPSILRIQQVVRGDSAAYFCASSKENQPQHFGDGTRLSIL.

The chain is built from TRBV6-1 and TRBJ2-1, with TRBD1 matching 9 bases. Germline trimming cut 7 bases from V and 3 bases from J; bases unmatched to any gene: 7. Germline V gene lookup returns CDR1 MNHNS and CDR2 SASEGT. The CDR3 is 15 residues long. The DNA of the CDR3 is TGTGCCAGCACCCAAGAGGACAGGGGCTACAATGAGCAGTTCTTC. This gives the protein CASTQEDRGYNEQFF.

As to this clone: One end of the junction varies from germline; a read error may be responsible. Other DNA variants within this sample encode the same CDR3. The V call is TRBV4-3, the J call TRBJ1-1, with 8 bases identical to TRBD1. This CDR3 has 15 residues. Germline CDR1 reads LGHNA; CDR2 reads YSLEER. The CDR3 loop is CASSQVDRDWTEAFF. The DNA of the CDR3 is TGCGCCAGCAGCCAAGTGGACAGGGATTGGACTGAGGCTTTCTTT.

The chain joins TRBV5-1 to TRBJ2-2, with D tentatively TRBD1 or TRBD2 (5 bases each). CDR1 SGHRS and CDR2 YFSETQ come from the germline V gene. V lost 3 bases and J 0 bases, leaving 12 bases between the germline ends. The CDR3 runs 16 residues. In DNA, the CDR3 is TGCGCCAGCAGCTGGACCGGGACGCCGAACACCGGGGAGCTGTTTTTT. This sequence encodes CASSWTGTPNTGELFF.

The J gene is TRBJ1-4, the V gene TRBV4-2; possible D gene TRBD1, 5 bases. The germline gives CDR1 LGHNA, CDR2 YNFKEQ. CDR3 length: 16 residues. Trimming pared 6 bases from V and 8 bases from J, leaving 22 bases between. The CDR3 here is CASSRLGGTGEEKLFF. The CDR3 DNA reads as TGTGCCAGCAGTCGCCTGGGTGGGACCGGGGAAGAAAAACTGTTTTTT.

This rearrangement joins TRBV9 to TRBJ2-2, with TRBD1 as a possible D gene (6 bases). The germline gives CDR1 SGDLS, CDR2 YYNGEE. The CDR3 has 13 residues. Trimming shortened V by 6 bases and J by 4 bases, and 10 bases separated the two germline ends. CDR3 amino acids: CASTQGPTGELFF. As DNA, the CDR3 is TGTGCCAGCACGCAGGGGCCCACCGGGGAGCTGTTTTTT.

The chain uses TRBV11-2 and TRBJ2-2, with a weak D call TRBD2 (6 bases). CDR1 and CDR2 (germline): SGHAT, FQNNGV. The V end lost 3 bases, the J end lost 3 bases, and 17 bases lay between the germline ends. The length of the CDR3 is 17 residues. CDR3 region: CASSFFPPGRHTGELFF. For the CDR3, the DNA is TGTGCCAGCAGCTTTTTTCCCCCGGGGAGGCACACCGGGGAGCTGTTTTTT.

The chain joins TRBV7-2 to TRBJ2-4; D is unclear. The germline V gene encodes CDR1 SGHTA and CDR2 FQGNSA. V dropped 1 base and J dropped 0 bases, with 7 bases sitting between them. The CDR3 is 15 residues long. The CDR3 loop reads CASSLVSVAKNIQYF. In nucleotides, the CDR3 is TGTGCCAGCAGCTTAGTTTCCGTAGCCAAAAACATTCAGTACTTC. Looking up the rest from reference TRBV7-2 and TRBJ2-4 gives the full variable domain: GAGVSQSPSNKVTEKGKDVELRCDPISGHTALYWYRQSLGQGLEFLIYFQGNSAPDKSGLPSDRFSAERTGGSVSTLTIQRTQQEDSAVYLCASSLVSVAKNIQYFGAGTRLSVL.

The genes are TRBV11-2 and TRBJ2-5; 11 positions match TRBD1. Germline V gene data show CDR1 as SGHAT and CDR2 as FQNNGV. The CDR3 is made up of 17 amino acids. J was trimmed by 5 bases and V by 6 bases; bases with no gene match: 14. CDR3 protein: CASRLNPGQGARETQYF. Written as DNA, the CDR3 is TGTGCCAGCAGGCTAAATCCCGGACAGGGGGCGCGGGAGACCCAGTACTTC.

The chain combines TRBV1 with TRBJ2-2; the listed D gene, TRBD2, was not tested against the DNA. TRBV1 constitutes a pseudogene. This CDR3 is 19 amino acids long. CDR3 sequence reads: CTSSERSETSPVYTGELFF. In DNA, the CDR3 is TGCACCAGCAGCGAAAGATCGGAGACTAGCCCGGTCTACACCGGGGAGCTGTTTTTT.

This sequence joins TRBV9 and TRBJ2-3; TRBD2 is a possible D gene (6 bases). Trimming took 0 bases from V and 7 from J, leaving 15 bases between them. This CDR3 is 15 amino acids long. Looked up from germline, CDR1 is SGDLS and CDR2 is YYNGEE. The CDR3 region has the DNA TGTGCCAGCAGCGTAGACGGGAGAGTGGAGAATACGCAGTATTTT. It codes for CASSVDGRVENTQYF.

V and J are TRBV7-3 and TRBJ2-2; a weak D match, TRBD2 (6 bases). The CDR3 loop spans 14 amino acids. Germline CDR1 and CDR2: SGHTA and FQGTGA. V was trimmed by 7 bases and J by 2 bases, leaving 11 bases between them. CDR3 protein: CASTSGLNTGELFF. CDR3 in DNA: TGTGCCAGCACCAGCGGGCTCAACACCGGGGAGCTGTTTTTT.

The V call is TRBV19, the J call TRBJ2-7; the match to TRBD2 covers 9 bases. V lost 7 bases, J lost 1 base, and 5 bases stayed unmatched. Germline CDR1 and CDR2: LNHDA and SQIVND (reference sequence). CDR3 length equals 14 residues. The CDR3 region is CASTAGGPSYEQYF. The CDR3 DNA is TGTGCCAGTACTGCGGGAGGGCCTTCCTACGAGCAGTACTTC.

This clone appeared many times. The chain carries TRBV29-1 and TRBJ1-2; D is unresolved. V was cut by 5 bases and J by 8 bases, with 15 bases left in between. The germline gives CDR1 SQVTM, CDR2 ANQGSEA. The CDR3 covers 12 residues. This chain's CDR3 is CSVWILPGGYTF. The CDR3 DNA sequence: TGCAGCGTTTGGATTTTGCCGGGCGGCTACACCTTC. Full variable domain (remainder filled in from reference TRBV29-1 and TRBJ1-2): SAVISQKPSRDICQRGTSLTIQCQVDSQVTMMFWYRQQPGQSLTLIATANQGSEATYESGFVIDKFPISRPNLTFSTLTVSNMSPEDSSIYLCSVWILPGGYTFGSGTRLTVV.

This clone was seen a single time. DNA of the CDR3: TGTGCCAGCAGCGTACAGGGGGCGCTGGATGAAAAACTGTTTTTT. Translated, it gives CASSVQGALDEKLFF. V and J are TRBV6-1 and TRBJ1-4; 9 bases agree with TRBD1. V gave up 6 bases and J gave up 6 bases; unmatched junction bases: 8. The CDR3 is 15 amino acids. Germline V CDR1 and CDR2: MNHNS, SASEGT.

This chain connects TRBV6-5 to TRBJ1-1; D is perhaps TRBD1 (6 bases). In germline, CDR1 is MNHEY, CDR2 SVGAGI. Trimming took off 7 bases at V and 4 bases at J, with 13 bases between the two ends. This CDR3 is built from 13 residues. The CDR3 DNA follows: TGTGCCAGCAATCAGGGGCTGAGCACTGAAGCTTTCTTT. This translates into CASNQGLSTEAFF.

The chain is built from TRBV18 and TRBJ1-2, with D tentatively TRBD1 (5 bases). The CDR3 covers 17 residues. V dropped 4 bases and J dropped 3 bases, with 21 bases sitting between them. Germline V gives CDR1 KGHSH, CDR2 LQKENI. CDR3 loop: CASSLGPWSPTYYGYTF. The CDR3 DNA follows: TGTGCCAGCTCACTGGGACCCTGGAGTCCGACCTACTATGGCTACACCTTC. The variable domain in full, completed from reference TRBV18 and TRBJ1-2, reads NAGVMQNPRHLVRRRGQEARLRCSPMKGHSHVYWYRQLPEEGLKFMVYLQKENIIDESGMPKERFSAEFPKEGPSILRIQQVVRGDSAAYFCASSLGPWSPTYYGYTFGSGTRLTVV.

On this clone itself: Distinct nucleotide sequences in the sample also encode this CDR3. V is TRBV5-1 and J is TRBJ1-6; TRBD1 might be the D (5 bases). V was shortened by 2 bases and J by 10 bases, with 10 bases between the two germline ends. The CDR3 has 13 amino acids. Germline-derived CDR1 and CDR2 are SGHRS and YFSETQ. DNA of the CDR3: TGCGCCAGCAGCTTCGACGGGGACTCACCCCTCCACTTT. Encoded protein: CASSFDGDSPLHF.

CDR3 nucleotides: TGTGCCAGCAGCCTGACCGGGACTAGCGGGAGCTATGAGCAGTTCTTC. This translates into CASSLTGTSGSYEQFF. V is TRBV6-2 or TRBV6-3 and J is TRBJ2-1, with 14 bases matching TRBD2. With V trimmed by 6 bases and J by 8 bases, 9 bases remained unmatched. The length of the CDR3 is 16 residues. Germline CDR1 reads MNHEY; CDR2 reads SVGEGT.

This chain joins TRBV5-1 and TRBJ1-2; TRBD1 agrees at 7 bases. Germline CDR1 is SGHRS and CDR2 is YFSETQ. The junction had 2 bases not matched to a gene; V was cut back by 2 bases and J by 1 base. The CDR3 is made up of 14 amino acids. The CDR3 here is CASSLGQVNYGYTF. The DNA of the CDR3 is TGCGCCAGCAGCTTAGGACAGGTTAACTATGGCTACACCTTC.

J is TRBJ1-2 and V is TRBV28, with 9 nucleotides matching TRBD1. The CDR3 sequence is 16 residues long. Germline V gene sequence: CDR1 MDHEN, CDR2 SYDVKM. After removal of 6 bases from V and 0 bases from J, the junction contained 8 bases not matched to a gene. CDR3 nucleotides: TGTGCCAGCAGACAGGGGACAGGGCTAGCTAACTATGGCTACACCTTC. As protein: CASRQGTGLANYGYTF.

This sequence joins TRBV5-1 and TRBJ2-7; D is unclear. Germline V gives CDR1 SGHRS, CDR2 YFSETQ. V shed 4 bases and J shed 0 bases, with 14 bases lying between them. This CDR3 is built from 15 residues. CDR3 in amino acids: CASSRSGYYSYEQYF. As DNA, the CDR3 is TGCGCCAGCAGCCGCTCAGGCTATTACTCCTACGAGCAGTACTTC.

This clone occurred a few times. The rearrangement joins TRBV18 to TRBJ2-3; D is ambiguous. The CDR3 spans 13 residues. The germline V and J ends were trimmed by 3 bases and 6 bases, with 10 bases remaining between them. The V gene's germline CDR1 is KGHSH and CDR2 LQKENI. CDR3 nucleotides: TGTGCCAGCTCACCCTCCAATGGGGATACGCAGTATTTT. Protein sequence: CASSPSNGDTQYF. Full variable domain (missing parts from reference TRBV18 and TRBJ2-3): NAGVMQNPRHLVRRRGQEARLRCSPMKGHSHVYWYRQLPEEGLKFMVYLQKENIIDESGMPKERFSAEFPKEGPSILRIQQVVRGDSAAYFCASSPSNGDTQYFGPGTRLTVL.

The chain joins TRBV18 to TRBJ2-2; 9 positions match TRBD1. This CDR3 contains 19 residues. The V segment lost 3 bases and the J segment 5 bases; nucleotides outside the gene matches: 16. Germline CDR1 KGHSH, CDR2 LQKENI. Written as DNA, the CDR3 is TGTGCCAGCTCACCTATCCTGGACAGGGGCGGTGAGAGGACCGGGGAGCTGTTTTTT. Translating it yields CASSPILDRGGERTGELFF.

This clone came up a few times. This sequence joins TRBV7-2 and TRBJ1-6, with 9 bases aligning to TRBD1. The length of the CDR3 is 15 residues. Germline-derived CDR1 and CDR2 are SGHTA and FQGNSA. Unmatched junction bases numbered 2, after V lost 1 base and J lost 7 bases. The CDR3 DNA follows: TGTGCCAGCAGCTTAGGGGACAGGGAGAATTCACCCCTCCACTTT. This encodes CASSLGDRENSPLHF.

CDR3 DNA sequence: TGTGCCAGCAGCTTGTACGGAGGGGCAGGGGTAAACTACGAGCAGTACTTC. Protein: CASSLYGGAGVNYEQYF. The chain links TRBV7-2 to TRBJ2-7, with D perhaps given as TRBD1 or TRBD2 (6 bases each). The CDR3 has 17 residues. V dropped 3 bases and J dropped 3 bases, with 21 bases sitting between them. Germline V gene lookup returns CDR1 SGHTA and CDR2 FQGNSA.

This clone appeared once. The chain carries TRBV18 and TRBJ2-3; D may match TRBD1 or TRBD2 (5 bases each). The germline V gene encodes CDR1 KGHSH and CDR2 LQKENI. V shed 4 bases and J shed 0 bases, with 23 bases lying between them. The CDR3 has 19 amino acids. In DNA, the CDR3 is TGTGCCAGCTCACTGACGGCGTTAGATTGGGACCGTAGCACAGATACGCAGTATTTT. As protein: CASSLTALDWDRSTDTQYF.